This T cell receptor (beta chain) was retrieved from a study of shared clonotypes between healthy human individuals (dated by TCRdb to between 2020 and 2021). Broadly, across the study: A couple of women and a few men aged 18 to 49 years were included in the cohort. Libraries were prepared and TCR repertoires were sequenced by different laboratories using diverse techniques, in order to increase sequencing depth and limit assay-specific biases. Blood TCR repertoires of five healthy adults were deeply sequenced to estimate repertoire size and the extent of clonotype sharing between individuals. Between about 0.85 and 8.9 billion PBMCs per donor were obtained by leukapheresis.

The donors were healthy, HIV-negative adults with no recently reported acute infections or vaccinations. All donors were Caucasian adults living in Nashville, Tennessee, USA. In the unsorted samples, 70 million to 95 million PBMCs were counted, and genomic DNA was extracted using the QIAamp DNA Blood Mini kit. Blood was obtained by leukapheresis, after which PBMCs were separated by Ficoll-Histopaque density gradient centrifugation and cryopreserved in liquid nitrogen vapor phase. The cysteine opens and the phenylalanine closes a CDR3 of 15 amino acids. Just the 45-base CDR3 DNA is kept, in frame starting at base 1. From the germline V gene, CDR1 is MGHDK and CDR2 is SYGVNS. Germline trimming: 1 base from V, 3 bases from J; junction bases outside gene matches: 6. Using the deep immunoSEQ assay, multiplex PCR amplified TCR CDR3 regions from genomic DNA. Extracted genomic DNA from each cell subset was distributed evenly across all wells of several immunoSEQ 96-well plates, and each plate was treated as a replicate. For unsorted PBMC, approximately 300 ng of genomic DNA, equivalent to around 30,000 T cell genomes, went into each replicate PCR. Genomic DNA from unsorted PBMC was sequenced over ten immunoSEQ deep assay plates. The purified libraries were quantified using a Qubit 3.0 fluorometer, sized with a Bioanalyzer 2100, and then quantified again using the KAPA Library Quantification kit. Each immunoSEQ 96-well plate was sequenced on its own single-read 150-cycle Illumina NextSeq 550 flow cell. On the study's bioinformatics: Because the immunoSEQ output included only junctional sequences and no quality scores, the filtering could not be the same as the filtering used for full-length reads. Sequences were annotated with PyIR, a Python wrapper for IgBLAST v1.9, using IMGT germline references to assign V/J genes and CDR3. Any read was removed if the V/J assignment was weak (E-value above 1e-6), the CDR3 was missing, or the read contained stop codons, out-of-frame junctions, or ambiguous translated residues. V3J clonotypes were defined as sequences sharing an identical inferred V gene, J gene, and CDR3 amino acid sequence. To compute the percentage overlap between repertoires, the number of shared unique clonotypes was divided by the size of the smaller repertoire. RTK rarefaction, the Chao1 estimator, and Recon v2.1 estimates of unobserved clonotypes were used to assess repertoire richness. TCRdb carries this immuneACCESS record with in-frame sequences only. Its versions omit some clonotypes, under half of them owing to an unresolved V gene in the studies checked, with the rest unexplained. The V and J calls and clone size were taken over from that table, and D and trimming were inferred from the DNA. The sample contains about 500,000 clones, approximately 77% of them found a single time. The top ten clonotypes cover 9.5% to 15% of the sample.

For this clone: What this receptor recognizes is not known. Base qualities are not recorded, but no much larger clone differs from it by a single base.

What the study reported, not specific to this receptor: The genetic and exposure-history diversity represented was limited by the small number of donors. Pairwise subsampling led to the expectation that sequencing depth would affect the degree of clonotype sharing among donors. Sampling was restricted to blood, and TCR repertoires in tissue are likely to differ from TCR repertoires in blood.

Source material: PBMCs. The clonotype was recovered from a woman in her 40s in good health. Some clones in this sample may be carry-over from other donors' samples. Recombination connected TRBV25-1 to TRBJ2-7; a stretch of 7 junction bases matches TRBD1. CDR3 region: CASSESGTDVYEQYF. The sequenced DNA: TGTGCCAGCAGTGAATCAGGGACAGATGTCTACGAGCAGTACTTC.